The TCR beta chain described here comes from a study of blood T cells in healthy people across ages. CDR3 size: 15 residues. Germline lookup yields CDR1 SGDLS and CDR2 YYNGEE. V lost 6 bases and J 0 bases, leaving 13 bases between the germline ends. A sample-barcoded 5' primer and a J-beta primer mix were used in a second PCR of roughly 7 to 11 cycles. Each CDR3 protein is one row after TCRdb ran MiXCR on the 5' RACE reads. The sample holds approximately 1.5 million distinct CDR3 sequences; approximately 43% are singletons and the top ten take around 4%. The chain uses TRBV9 and TRBJ2-1; either TRBD1 or TRBD2 may supply D (5 bases each). The sample consisted of blood. The clonotype originates from a woman under 30 in good health. CDR3 in amino acids: CASNVGVGSYNEQFF. The CDR3 DNA follows: TGTGCCAGCAACGTGGGGGTGGGCTCCTACAATGAGCAGTTCTTC.